The text below deals with one T cell receptor beta chain. This clonotype was found many times. This receptor's antigen is unknown. There are no base qualities to consult, and no much larger clone falls within one base. The sequencer was an Illumina HiSeq 2500. TCR beta libraries were prepared by quantitative 5'-RACE with molecular barcodes. For the original study's pipeline: Disease-linked TCR variants were identified with a new computational method built on a probabilistic model of VDJ rearrangement. TCRdb itself trimmed the public reads at Q25 with fastp, ran MiXCR and retained productive beta chains. Here each entry gathers all rows of one CDR3 protein and keeps the most common genes and DNA. These V and J calls are TCRdb output, not the study's own analysis. This sample is represented by approximately 250,000 distinct CDR3 sequences; 7% to 10% of them were singletons. The ten largest clones represent around 5.1% of the sample.

The sample originates from a study of CD8 T cells in ankylosing spondylitis listed by TCRdb under 2017. Background for the entire study: The study set out to find disease-linked TCR variants by profiling T cell receptor beta repertoires in ankylosing spondylitis patients and healthy donors. The whole study cohort included 108 healthy donors and 20 to 30 ankylosing spondylitis patients. Peripheral blood samples were taken, and synovial fluid was additionally collected from ankylosing spondylitis patients. What the research found in general, with its limitations: Some motif variants had previously been reported in the synovial fluid and blood of reactive arthritis patients, which suggests shared mechanisms of disease initiation. Blood from ankylosing spondylitis patients appeared to be characterized by a TCR beta motif composed of about eight highly homologous amino acid variants. The disease-linked clones had a CD8+ phenotype and were found at relatively low frequencies in peripheral blood. According to the report, matched synovial fluid samples from ankylosing spondylitis patients were significantly enriched for the disease-linked clones.

The CDR3 goes from the cysteine to the phenylalanine over 15 residues. Only CDR3 DNA remains: 45 bases, in frame from the first base. Via the germline V gene, CDR1 is SGDLS and CDR2 YYNGEE. V and J are truncated by 0 bases and 4 bases respectively, leaving an intervening sequence of 14 bases. The chain joins TRBV9 to TRBJ2-7; no D segment can be confidently identified. What was sequenced was blood, either unsorted or a sorted T cell fraction (not recorded which). The receptor was isolated from a female donor with ankylosing spondylitis or in good health (not recorded which). The CDR3 protein: CASSVGPVSEYEQYF. The DNA sequence reads TGTGCCAGCAGCGTAGGCCCGGTGTCGGAGTACGAGCAGTACTTC.